This is a list of T cell receptor beta chains from one sample in a study of CD8+ T cells in alopecia areata. Sequencing used immunoSEQ multiplex PCR; TCRdb keeps in-frame clones, though not all of them. The top ten hold less than 8% of the sample, which has 120,000 to 150,000 clones, around 50% seen once. Sequenced material: CD4+ T cells sorted from blood. All receptors come from a human donor with alopecia areata. CDR3s include the opening cysteine and the closing phenylalanine or tryptophan. The order of the fields is V gene, J gene, CDR3 protein.

v_call: TRBV30; j_call: TRBJ1-1; cdr3_aa: CAWSIRESTEAFF
v_call: TRBV23-1; j_call: TRBJ2-7; cdr3_aa: CASRGIAEQYF
v_call: TRBV5-1; j_call: TRBJ2-1; cdr3_aa: CASSLARTSFNEQFF
v_call: TRBV18; j_call: TRBJ2-3; cdr3_aa: CASSGGLGSDTQYF
v_call: TRBV18; j_call: TRBJ2-7; cdr3_aa: CASSPLNGGLNEQYF
v_call: TRBV28; j_call: TRBJ2-1; cdr3_aa: CASTPAEAGSYNEQFF
v_call: TRBV6-5; j_call: TRBJ2-3; cdr3_aa: CASSLLGQATDTQYF
v_call: TRBV27; j_call: TRBJ1-5; cdr3_aa: CASSLTVAGDQPQHF
v_call: TRBV5-1; j_call: TRBJ1-1; cdr3_aa: CASSLDAGTLNTEAFF
v_call: TRBV5-1; j_call: TRBJ1-2; cdr3_aa: CASSLVGPEVGYGYTF
v_call: TRBV11-2; j_call: TRBJ2-3; cdr3_aa: CASSLSPVDTQYF
v_call: TRBV7-9; j_call: TRBJ2-1; cdr3_aa: CASSSLAGSVGNEQFF
v_call: TRBV2; j_call: TRBJ2-6; cdr3_aa: CARTGPGGANVLTF
v_call: TRBV14; j_call: TRBJ1-1; cdr3_aa: CASSQAWVGNTEAFF
v_call: TRBV9; j_call: TRBJ2-1; cdr3_aa: CASSGGGLALSEQFF
v_call: TRBV2; j_call: TRBJ1-5; cdr3_aa: CASRGIQKTNQPQHF
v_call: TRBV2; j_call: TRBJ2-1; cdr3_aa: CATGGEGPYNEQFF
v_call: TRBV29-1; j_call: TRBJ2-7; cdr3_aa: CSVAGTGKNEQYF
v_call: TRBV29-1; j_call: TRBJ2-7; cdr3_aa: CSAARGTASYEQYF
v_call: TRBV9; j_call: TRBJ1-2; cdr3_aa: CASSPEGRGGYGYTF
v_call: TRBV25-1; j_call: TRBJ1-2; cdr3_aa: CASSWTRDRSGEGYTF
v_call: TRBV5-1; j_call: TRBJ2-1; cdr3_aa: CASSLAGTGSYNEQFF
v_call: TRBV7-9; j_call: TRBJ1-1; cdr3_aa: CASSLAFQTEAFF
v_call: TRBV20-1; j_call: TRBJ2-1; cdr3_aa: CSARFKTSQFF
v_call: TRBV7-3; j_call: TRBJ2-1; cdr3_aa: CASSPSGTGGYEQFF
v_call: TRBV27; j_call: TRBJ2-6; cdr3_aa: CASSFREGSGANVLTF
v_call: TRBV7-9; j_call: TRBJ2-7; cdr3_aa: CASSSDKGSYEQYF
v_call: TRBV23-1; j_call: TRBJ1-1; cdr3_aa: CASSQSYRDGTEAFF
v_call: TRBV28; j_call: TRBJ1-1; cdr3_aa: CASNRGTPFSEAFF
v_call: TRBV23-1; j_call: TRBJ2-6; cdr3_aa: CASSLSRGAGANVLTF
v_call: TRBV29-1; j_call: TRBJ2-7; cdr3_aa: CSVEGDKPYEQYF
v_call: TRBV29-1; j_call: TRBJ1-1; cdr3_aa: CSANPGQGNTEAFF